Below, 30 T cell receptor beta chains from the same sample are listed, as sequenced in a study of OX40 agonist ivuxolimab in advanced cancers. The method was immunoSEQ multiplex PCR; TCRdb's version includes in-frame clones alone and lacks a portion of them. The data hold 47,000 or so clones, with roughly 90% observed a single time. This sample comprised CD4+ or CD8+ T cells sorted from blood, obtained in a trial of the OX40 agonist ivuxolimab. The origin of the receptors is an adult with an advanced solid tumor such as melanoma, head and neck, liver or kidney cancer.

The chain recombines TRBV9 with TRBJ1-4; no clear D. CDR1 and CDR2 from the germline V gene are SGDLS and YYNGEE. Trimming removed 3 bases at V and 8 bases at J, with 8 bases between. The CDR3 covers 12 residues. CDR3 sequence (DNA): TGTGCCAGCAGCGGGCTAGAGGAAAAACTGTTTTTT. Its protein is CASSGLEEKLFF.

J is TRBJ1-1 and V is TRBV4-1, with 9 bases that match TRBD1. V trimming: 4 bases; J trimming: 2 bases; junction bases outside the gene matches: 11. From germline, CDR1 is MGHRA and CDR2 YSYEKL. This CDR3 region has 17 residues. CDR3 sequence: CASSPSDRQGVNTEAFF. The CDR3 DNA reads TGCGCCAGCAGCCCGTCGGATAGACAGGGGGTAAACACTGAAGCTTTCTTT.

J is TRBJ1-5 and V is TRBV7-9; perhaps TRBD1 as D (5 bases). This CDR3 spans 14 amino acids. Germline V CDR1 and CDR2: SEHNR, FQNEAQ (reference sequence). The V end lost 6 bases, the J end lost 4 bases, and 13 bases lay between the germline ends. CDR3 region: CASSVGGSNQPQHF. In DNA form, the CDR3 reads TGTGCCAGCAGTGTTGGGGGAAGTAATCAGCCCCAGCATTTT.

The chain carries TRBV9 and TRBJ2-7; 9 bases are shared with TRBD2. Germline-derived CDR1 and CDR2 are SGDLS and YYNGEE. V was pared by 3 bases and J by 5 bases, with 9 bases of the junction left unmatched. CDR3 length: 15 residues. This chain's CDR3 is CASSGGGVPSDEQYF. CDR3 sequence (DNA): TGTGCCAGCAGCGGCGGGGGGGTGCCTTCGGACGAGCAGTACTTC.

On this clone itself: At the DNA level, this CDR3 is encoded by other sequences in the same sample as well. The rearrangement links TRBV7-6 to TRBJ2-7, with D unresolved. Trimming left V 3 bases short and J 2 bases short, with 5 bases between. Germline CDR1 and CDR2: SGHVS and FNYEAQ. The CDR3 covers 12 residues. The CDR3 protein is CASSLTAYEQYF. In DNA, the CDR3 is TGTGCCAGCAGCTTGACTGCCTACGAGCAGTACTTC.

The chain combines TRBV4-3 with TRBJ2-7; TRBD1 aligns across 7 bases. Germline V gene data show CDR1 as LGHNA and CDR2 as YSLEER. J was trimmed by 3 bases and V by 1 base; bases with no gene match: 9. This CDR3 spans 16 amino acids. CDR3 nucleotide sequence: TGCGCCAGCAGCCAAGGCCCGACAGGGAACAGCTACGAGCAGTACTTC. It is translated as CASSQGPTGNSYEQYF.

This rearrangement joins TRBV5-8 to TRBJ1-5; D uncertain. From germline, CDR1 is SGHTS and CDR2 YDEGEE. The CDR3 covers 14 residues. V was trimmed by 3 bases and J by 2 bases, leaving 9 bases between them. CDR3 region: CASSSFDGNQPQHF. The CDR3 bases are TGTGCCAGCAGCTCTTTCGATGGCAATCAGCCCCAGCATTTT.

The V call is TRBV4-2, the J call TRBJ1-4; no reliable D call. V gave up 0 bases and J gave up 6 bases, with 11 bases separating them. The CDR3 sequence is 15 residues long. Germline V CDR1 and CDR2: LGHNA, YNFKEQ. The CDR3 coding sequence is TGTGCCAGCAGCCAAGATTCGGGTTGGGATGAAAAACTGTTTTTT. It is translated as CASSQDSGWDEKLFF.

The J gene is TRBJ1-6, the V gene TRBV7-2; TRBD1 matches 7 bases. The CDR3 totals 15 residues. Looked up from germline, CDR1 is SGHTA and CDR2 is FQGNSA. The trim removed 5 bases at V and 8 bases at J, leaving 9 bases unmatched. The CDR3 DNA follows: TGTGCCAGCAGCCGCCCGGGACAGTTTCATTCACCCCTCCACTTT. This sequence encodes CASSRPGQFHSPLHF.

This sequence joins TRBV5-8 and TRBJ2-1; maybe TRBD1 (5 bases). The germline V gene encodes CDR1 SGHTS and CDR2 YDEGEE. With 5 bases removed from V and 6 bases from J, the gap between germline ends came to 12 bases. CDR3 length: 13 amino acids. The DNA for the CDR3 is TGTGCCAGCAGTCTTGGGGCCCCCAATGAGCAGTTCTTC. It yields the protein CASSLGAPNEQFF.

V gene TRBV9 combines with J gene TRBJ1-2; 7 bases are shared with TRBD1. Trimming cost V 5 bases and J 4 bases; bases outside gene matches: 8. Germline loops: CDR1 SGDLS, CDR2 YYNGEE. This CDR3 contains 14 residues. The CDR3 DNA is TGTGCCAGCAGAGACCACCGGGACAGCTATGGCTACACCTTC. Translation gives CASRDHRDSYGYTF.

The rearrangement uses TRBV28 and TRBJ1-2; D is unresolved. The CDR3 spans 13 residues. Trimming removed 3 bases at V and 4 bases at J, with 9 bases between. Germline V CDR1 and CDR2: MDHEN, SYDVKM. CDR3: CASSFKGAYGYTF. CDR3 in DNA: TGTGCCAGCAGTTTCAAGGGAGCCTATGGCTACACCTTC.

This chain connects TRBV5-1 to TRBJ1-1; D is unclear. The V gene's germline CDR1 is SGHRS and CDR2 YFSETQ. Trimming removed 2 bases at V and 0 bases at J, with 11 bases between. The CDR3 contains 15 residues. CDR3 nucleotide sequence: TGCGCCAGCAGCTTTGGACCCAGCTTGAACACTGAAGCTTTCTTT. As protein: CASSFGPSLNTEAFF.

This chain uses TRBV29-1 with TRBJ2-1; D is possibly TRBD1 (6 bases). V was trimmed by 2 bases and J by 0 bases, leaving 8 bases between them. Germline V gene data show CDR1 as SQVTM and CDR2 as ANQGSEA. CDR3 length equals 14 residues. The CDR3 region is CSVEYRDSYNEQFF. The CDR3 coding sequence is TGCAGCGTTGAATACAGGGACTCCTACAATGAGCAGTTCTTC.

This chain joins TRBV7-8 and TRBJ2-4; D unresolved. CDR3 length equals 16 residues. CDR1 SGHVS and CDR2 FQNEAQ come from the germline V gene. V was pared by 4 bases and J by 0 bases, with 13 bases between. The CDR3 DNA reads TGTGCCAGCAGCTCAGAGACCGCGGTAGCCAAAAACATTCAGTACTTC. Encoded protein: CASSSETAVAKNIQYF.

The chain recombines TRBV28 with TRBJ2-3, with a weak D call TRBD2 (5 bases). The germline V gene encodes CDR1 MDHEN and CDR2 SYDVKM. V dropped 2 bases and J dropped 6 bases, with 9 bases sitting between them. This CDR3 region has 13 residues. The CDR3: CASSLGRVDTQYF. For the CDR3, the DNA is TGTGCCAGCAGTTTAGGGCGGGTCGATACGCAGTATTTT.

The chain couples TRBV27 to TRBJ2-7; 9 bases are a match to TRBD1. The J segment lost 4 bases and the V segment lost 4 bases, leaving 11 bases of the junction unmatched. The CDR3 consists of 16 residues. Per germline, CDR1 MNHEY and CDR2 SMNVEV (reference sequence). Here the CDR3 reads CASSSTTGDREYEQYF. The DNA for the CDR3 is TGTGCCAGCAGTTCGACCACCGGGGACAGGGAATACGAGCAGTACTTC.

V gene TRBV9 combines with J gene TRBJ2-7; maybe TRBD1 (5 bases). Looked up from germline, CDR1 is SGDLS and CDR2 is YYNGEE. V was shortened by 0 bases and J by 1 base, with 5 bases between the two germline ends. This CDR3 is 13 amino acids long. CDR3 residues: CASSVEGSYEQYF. CDR3 nucleotides: TGTGCCAGCAGCGTAGAGGGGTCCTACGAGCAGTACTTC. Using reference TRBV9 and TRBJ2-7 for the parts outside the CDR3, the full variable domain is DSGVTQTPKHLITATGQRVTLRCSPRSGDLSVYWYQQSLDQGLQFLIQYYNGEERAKGNILERFSAQQFPDLHSELNLSSLELGDSALYFCASSVEGSYEQYFGPGTRLTVT.

The chain recombines TRBV4-2 with TRBJ2-7, with TRBD1 matching over 7 bases. This CDR3 spans 14 amino acids. Germline CDR1 reads LGHNA; CDR2 reads YNFKEQ. Germline trimming cut 4 bases from V and 1 base from J; bases unmatched to any gene: 4. The CDR3 DNA reads TGTGCCAGCAGCCCTCGGACAGGTTCCTACGAGCAGTACTTC. Translated: CASSPRTGSYEQYF.

The chain has TRBV9 and TRBJ2-2; D is unclear. Trimming left V 2 bases short and J 4 bases short, with 9 bases between. The CDR3 sequence is 14 residues long. Germline CDR1 and CDR2: SGDLS and YYNGEE. This CDR3 is CASSVPSGTGELFF. In DNA form, the CDR3 reads TGTGCCAGCAGCGTCCCCTCGGGCACCGGGGAGCTGTTTTTT.

This chain connects TRBV5-4 to TRBJ2-7, with 10 bases matching TRBD1. Unmatched junction bases numbered 8, after V lost 6 bases and J lost 5 bases. Germline V gene sequence: CDR1 SGHNT, CDR2 YYREEE (reference sequence). The CDR3 is 14 residues long. Here the CDR3 DNA reads TGTGCCAGCACCGAGACAGGGGGCTGGGACGAGCAGTACTTC. Protein product: CASTETGGWDEQYF. The complete variable domain, with remaining parts taken from reference TRBV5-4 and TRBJ2-7, reads ETGVTQSPTHLIKTRGQQVTLRCSSQSGHNTVSWYQQALGQGPQFIFQYYREEENGRGNFPPRFSGLQFPNYSSELNVNALELDDSALYLCASTETGGWDEQYFGPGTRLTVT.

The V call is TRBV29-1, the J call TRBJ2-1; no clear D gene. Per germline, CDR1 SQVTM and CDR2 ANQGSEA. CDR3 length equals 10 residues. Between the trimmed V and J ends, which lost 6 bases and 8 bases, there was a span of 8 bases. The CDR3 DNA follows: TGCAGCGTCGCAAACCATGAGCAGTTCTTC. Its translation is CSVANHEQFF.

The rearrangement joins TRBV13 to TRBJ2-3, with TRBD2 identical over 7 bases. Germline CDR1 PRHDT, CDR2 FYEKMQ (reference sequence). This CDR3 spans 14 amino acids. V dropped 4 bases and J dropped 2; count of bases not matched to a gene: 3. The CDR3 DNA reads TGTGCCAGCAGCTCTAGCGGCATCACAGATACGCAGTATTTT. Translation gives CASSSSGITDTQYF.

This chain joins TRBV5-1 and TRBJ2-1, with TRBD1 matching 9 bases. Trimming at V came to 4 bases and at J to 3 bases, leaving 5 bases not matched to a gene. Germline V gives CDR1 SGHRS, CDR2 YFSETQ. This CDR3 has 15 amino acids. The CDR3: CASSTTGGHYNEQFF. The CDR3 coding sequence is TGCGCCAGCAGCACTACAGGGGGCCACTACAATGAGCAGTTCTTC. The variable domain in full, completed from reference TRBV5-1 and TRBJ2-1, reads KAGVTQTPRYLIKTRGQQVTLSCSPISGHRSVSWYQQTPGQGLQFLFEYFSETQRNKGNFPGRFSGRQFSNSRSEMNVSTLELGDSALYLCASSTTGGHYNEQFFGPGTRLTVL.

The chain is built from TRBV7-9 and TRBJ1-3; a possible D gene is TRBD1 (5 bases). The CDR3 is 14 amino acids. Germline-derived CDR1 and CDR2 are SEHNR and FQNEAQ (reference sequence). V lost 4 bases and J 2 bases, leaving 9 bases between the germline ends. CDR3 DNA: TGTGCCAGCAGCTCCTGGGACGCTGGAAACACCATATATTTT. Translation: CASSSWDAGNTIYF.

Regarding this clone: Other nucleotide sequences in the sample specify the same CDR3. The chain is built from TRBV6-5 and TRBJ2-7; D perhaps matches TRBD2 (6 bases). CDR3 size: 15 residues. The germline V gene encodes CDR1 MNHEY and CDR2 SVGAGI. With 1 base removed from V and 4 bases from J, the gap between germline ends came to 14 bases. CDR3 coding DNA: TGTGCCAGCAGTTACTACGGGAGTCCGAGATACGAGCAGTACTTC. It specifies CASSYYGSPRYEQYF.

The rearrangement uses TRBV6-6 and TRBJ2-7, with D tentatively TRBD2 (7 bases). V shed 6 bases and J shed 5 bases, with 17 bases lying between them. Germline-derived CDR1 and CDR2 are MNHNY and SVGAGI (reference sequence). The CDR3 spans 14 residues. In nucleotides, the CDR3 is TGTGCCAGCAGGGGAGGGGACACCCCCGACGAGCAGTACTTC. Translated, it gives CASRGGDTPDEQYF.

The rearrangement uses TRBV6-5 and TRBJ1-1; perhaps TRBD1 as D (6 bases). The CDR3 extends over 15 amino acids. V shed 7 bases and J shed 4 bases, with 19 bases lying between them. Per germline, CDR1 MNHEY and CDR2 SVGAGI. CDR3 amino acids: CASTPGGGPGTEAFF. Written as DNA, the CDR3 is TGTGCCAGCACCCCCGGAGGGGGGCCTGGCACTGAAGCTTTCTTT.

The chain is built from TRBV4-1 and TRBJ1-4; D uncertain. CDR3 length: 13 amino acids. Germline V gene data show CDR1 as MGHRA and CDR2 as YSYEKL. V was trimmed by 4 bases and J by 3 bases, leaving 6 bases between them. The DNA of the CDR3 is TGCGCCAGCAGCCCCCCCCCTAATGAAAAACTGTTTTTT. Protein: CASSPPPNEKLFF.

The rearrangement joins TRBV29-1 to TRBJ2-5; TRBD1 is a possible D gene (6 bases). The CDR3 is 15 residues long. Germline values: CDR1 SQVTM, CDR2 ANQGSEA. The V gene lost 1 base and the J gene lost 1 base, with 13 bases spanning the gap. CDR3 sequence: CSVEAFPGAQETQYF. CDR3 nucleotide sequence: TGCAGCGTTGAAGCTTTCCCAGGGGCCCAAGAGACCCAGTACTTC.